A selection of T cell receptor beta chains follows, all from one sample in a study of quantifying T cell responses using KT2 cells. One entry per CDR3 protein results from TCRdb running MiXCR on the UMI-ligation and nested PCR reads. The sample holds approximately 46,000 distinct CDR3 sequences, about 9.9% seen once. Specimen: PBMCs spiked with cells of the T cell clone KT2. These receptors came from a human donor. The CDR3 runs from the conserved cysteine through the conserved F or W. The D gene is left open where the match is weak. Some rows have no size entry. The others give once, few or many, or a class for an expanded clone.

V gene	clone size	J gene	D gene	CDR3 DNA	CDR3 protein
TRBV3-1	.	TRBJ1-5	TRBD1	TGTGCCAGCAGCCTGACAGGGGACGGAAATCAGCCCCAGCATTTT	CASSLTGDGNQPQHF
TRBV25-1	.	TRBJ2-3	.	TGTGCCAGCAGTGAATACGCTCCCCGGACAGATACGCAGTATTTT	CASSEYAPRTDTQYF
TRBV20-1	.	TRBJ1-1	TRBD1	TGCAGTGCTCTCGACAGGGCAGCGAGGACTGAAGCTTTCTTT	CSALDRAARTEAFF
TRBV7-8	few	TRBJ2-3	.	TGTGCCAGCAGCTTAGAGGGCCGCACAGATACGCAGTATTTT	CASSLEGRTDTQYF
TRBV4-2	many	TRBJ2-2	.	TGTGCCAGCAGCCAAGATCCCCAGACAGTCACCGGGGAGCTGTTTTTT	CASSQDPQTVTGELFF
TRBV5-1	few	TRBJ2-5	.	TGCGCCAGCAGCCTATACCAAGAGACCCAGTACTTC	CASSLYQETQYF
TRBV4-1	many	TRBJ2-7	TRBD2	TGCGCCAGCAGCCAAGAACTAGCGGGGGGACTCTACGAGCAGTACTTC	CASSQELAGGLYEQYF
TRBV27	.	TRBJ2-1	.	TGTGCCAGCAACAAGAGAGGTCTTTCCTACAATGAGCAGTTCTTC	CASNKRGLSYNEQFF
TRBV29-1	.	TRBJ2-7	.	TGCAGCGTCCGATCAGACATGGGAACCTACGAGCAGTACTTC	CSVRSDMGTYEQYF
TRBV5-4	few	TRBJ1-5	.	TGTGCCAGCAGCTCGCAGGGAAGCAATCAGCCCCAGCATTTT	CASSSQGSNQPQHF
TRBV7-2	few	TRBJ2-5	.	TGTGCCAGCAGCTTTGACTCCAGAGGGACCCAGTACTTC	CASSFDSRGTQYF
TRBV19	many	TRBJ2-1	TRBD2	TGTGCCAGTAGTCTCCGGACTAGCGGGGGTACCTACAATGAGCAGTTCTTC	CASSLRTSGGTYNEQFF
TRBV12-5	medium-sized	TRBJ2-3	TRBD2	TGTGCTAGTGGACCAAGCGGGACCAACACAGATACGCAGTATTTT	CASGPSGTNTDTQYF
TRBV10-3	few	TRBJ1-1	.	TGTGCCATCACTCCCGACGGCTCGGGCACTGAAGCTTTCTTT	CAITPDGSGTEAFF
TRBV2	many	TRBJ2-2	TRBD1	TGTGCCAGCGGCGACAGGGATGCCGGGTCCGGGGAGCTGTTTTTT	CASGDRDAGSGELFF
TRBV12-3/TRBV12-4	few	TRBJ1-4	TRBD1	TGTGCCAGCAGCCGGGACAGGGTACGGGATGAAAAACTGTTTTTT	CASSRDRVRDEKLFF
TRBV5-1	many	TRBJ2-1	TRBD1	TGCGCCAGCAGCTTCTTCGACAGGGACACCAATGAGCAGTTCTTC	CASSFFDRDTNEQFF
TRBV12-3/TRBV12-4	.	TRBJ2-1	.	TGTGCCAGCAGTTACCTAAGCAATGAGCAGTTCTTC	CASSYLSNEQFF